The 27 T cell receptor beta chains presented below share a single source sample, sequenced in a study of cytomegalovirus exposure and HLA in healthy donors. Primers for the PCR totalled 60 Vbeta and 13 Jbeta. TCRdb's copy holds only in-frame clones and misses some; the assay was immunoSEQ multiplex PCR. The table has 73,000 or so clones, roughly 77% seen once. Sequenced material: PBMCs. The receptors were sampled from a human donor in good health.

This clone was recorded once. The chain uses TRBV5-1 and TRBJ2-1; TRBD2 agrees at 7 bases. Germline V lookup: CDR1 SGHRS, CDR2 YFSETQ. The V segment lost 2 bases and the J segment 7 bases; nucleotides outside the gene matches: 3. This CDR3 comprises 13 residues. The CDR3 nucleotides read TGCGCCAGCAGCTTCCAGCGGGGTAATGAGCAGTTCTTC. Protein: CASSFQRGNEQFF. The complete variable domain, with remaining parts taken from reference TRBV5-1 and TRBJ2-1, reads KAGVTQTPRYLIKTRGQQVTLSCSPISGHRSVSWYQQTPGQGLQFLFEYFSETQRNKGNFPGRFSGRQFSNSRSEMNVSTLELGDSALYLCASSFQRGNEQFFGPGTRLTVL.

The chain combines TRBV6-5 with TRBJ1-2; D might be TRBD1 (5 bases). Germline V gene lookup returns CDR1 MNHEY and CDR2 SVGAGI. This CDR3 has 13 residues. Deletions cut 5 bases from V and 4 bases from J, with 11 bases between. Here the CDR3 DNA reads TGTGCCAGCAGTGAAGACAGAATCTATGGCTACACCTTC. It encodes CASSEDRIYGYTF.

V is TRBV5-1 and J is TRBJ2-1, with 11 nucleotides matching TRBD2. Germline V lookup: CDR1 SGHRS, CDR2 YFSETQ. This CDR3 spans 16 amino acids. Germline trimming cut 4 bases from V and 7 bases from J; bases unmatched to any gene: 10. Here the CDR3 DNA reads TGCGCCAGCAGCGCGACTATAGCGGGGGGGCGGAATGAGCAGTTCTTC. This sequence encodes CASSATIAGGRNEQFF.

This chain links TRBV11-1 with TRBJ2-1, with D perhaps matching TRBD1 (6 bases). Germline CDR1 and CDR2: SGHAT and FQDESV (reference sequence). V gave up 3 bases and J gave up 3 bases, with 15 bases separating them. This CDR3 comprises 16 residues. CDR3 residues: CASSFYRAGVYNEQFF. The DNA of the CDR3 is TGTGCCAGCAGCTTCTACAGGGCAGGGGTCTACAATGAGCAGTTCTTC.

The rearrangement links TRBV7-2 to TRBJ2-1; D unclear. The CDR3 length is 15 residues. Trimming stripped 5 bases from V and 2 bases from J, with 13 bases between. Looked up from germline, CDR1 is SGHTA and CDR2 is FQGNSA. In DNA form, the CDR3 reads TGTGCCAGCAGCCCTGAGGCGAACACCTACAATGAGCAGTTCTTC. Its protein product is CASSPEANTYNEQFF. Using reference TRBV7-2 and TRBJ2-1 for the parts outside the CDR3, the full variable domain is GAGVSQSPSNKVTEKGKDVELRCDPISGHTALYWYRQSLGQGLEFLIYFQGNSAPDKSGLPSDRFSAERTGGSVSTLTIQRTQQEDSAVYLCASSPEANTYNEQFFGPGTRLTVL.

This chain uses TRBV6-1 with TRBJ2-5; tentative D call: TRBD2 (8 bases). The CDR3 has 17 amino acids. Trimming pared 4 bases from V and 4 bases from J, leaving 22 bases between. The germline V gene has CDR1 MNHNS and CDR2 SASEGT. CDR3: CASSVKGGGGMGETQYF. DNA for the CDR3: TGTGCCAGCAGTGTAAAAGGGGGCGGGGGGATGGGAGAGACCCAGTACTTC.

In this sample, this clone turned up a few times. This chain links TRBV5-4 with TRBJ2-7; the match to TRBD2 covers 10 bases. CDR3 length: 15 amino acids. Unmatched junction bases numbered 8, after V lost 4 bases and J lost 4 bases. The germline V gene encodes CDR1 SGHNT and CDR2 YYREEE (reference sequence). CDR3 in DNA: TGTGCCAGCAGCGGAATAGCGGGGGGAGATTACGAGCAGTACTTC. Amino acids: CASSGIAGGDYEQYF.

The chain has TRBV4-3 and TRBJ1-2, with no clear D. The CDR3 consists of 15 residues. Deletions cut 7 bases from V and 1 base from J, with 16 bases between. Germline CDR1 is LGHNA and CDR2 is YSLEER. CDR3 bases: TGCGCCAGCACCCCCCGAATACGCGATAACTATGGCTACACCTTC. This gives the protein CASTPRIRDNYGYTF.

This rearrangement joins TRBV5-4 to TRBJ2-1; TRBD1 is a possible D gene (6 bases). This CDR3 comprises 14 residues. Trimming stripped 2 bases from V and 4 bases from J, with 10 bases between. Germline V gene lookup returns CDR1 SGHNT and CDR2 YYREEE (reference sequence). CDR3 nucleotide sequence: TGTGCCAGCAGCTTTATACAGGGATACAATGAGCAGTTCTTC. It encodes CASSFIQGYNEQFF. Full variable domain (missing parts from reference TRBV5-4 and TRBJ2-1): ETGVTQSPTHLIKTRGQQVTLRCSSQSGHNTVSWYQQALGQGPQFIFQYYREEENGRGNFPPRFSGLQFPNYSSELNVNALELDDSALYLCASSFIQGYNEQFFGPGTRLTVL.

The rearrangement links TRBV27 to TRBJ2-5; tentative D call: TRBD1 (7 bases). This CDR3 region has 15 residues. Trimming left V 2 bases short and J 5 bases short, with 15 bases between. Per germline, CDR1 MNHEY and CDR2 SMNVEV (reference sequence). Here the CDR3 reads CASSLGRGARETQYF. The CDR3 region has the DNA TGTGCCAGCAGTTTAGGCAGGGGGGCCAGGGAGACCCAGTACTTC.

This chain joins TRBV6-1 and TRBJ1-6, with D hard to call. CDR3 length: 15 amino acids. Germline V lookup: CDR1 MNHNS, CDR2 SASEGT. Trimming removed 5 bases from V and 6 bases from J, with 14 bases in between. In DNA form, the CDR3 reads TGTGCCAGCAGTTCTCCGACTGGATCTAATTCACCCCTCCACTTT. This encodes CASSSPTGSNSPLHF.

CDR3 sequence: CASSDSESSYEQYF. The CDR3 bases are TGCGCCAGCAGTGACTCTGAGAGCTCCTACGAGCAGTACTTC. V is TRBV10-1 and J is TRBJ2-7; D is unresolved. The CDR3 covers 14 residues. Germline V gene sequence: CDR1 WNHNN, CDR2 SYGVQD (reference sequence). The ends were cut back, 3 bases at V and 0 bases at J, with 9 bases in the middle.

This clone was found once. The V and J genes are TRBV6-1 and TRBJ2-2, with 7 bases lining up with TRBD2. Germline CDR1 MNHNS, CDR2 SASEGT. The CDR3 has 17 amino acids. Trimming at V came to 4 bases and at J to 5 bases, leaving 13 bases not matched to a gene. CDR3 sequence: CASSGGAGPVRTGELFF. The CDR3 coding sequence is TGTGCCAGCAGTGGAGGAGCGGGGCCAGTAAGGACCGGGGAGCTGTTTTTT.

The table lists this clone with a few counts. This rearrangement joins TRBV6-6 to TRBJ2-7, with a weak D call TRBD1 (6 bases). Germline CDR1 reads MNHNY; CDR2 reads SVGAGI (reference sequence). The CDR3 totals 14 residues. The ends were cut back, 6 bases at V and 2 bases at J, with 14 bases in the middle. The CDR3 loop is CASRSHRVAYEQYF. In DNA form, the CDR3 reads TGTGCCAGCAGATCTCACAGGGTCGCCTACGAGCAGTACTTC.

V usage is TRBV7-2 and J usage is TRBJ2-1; tentative D call: TRBD2 (5 bases). V was clipped by 3 bases and J by 0 bases, with 12 bases between them. The V gene's germline CDR1 is SGHTA and CDR2 FQGNSA. The CDR3 is made up of 16 amino acids. CDR3 bases: TGTGCCAGCAGCTTTGAGCCGGGGAACTCCTACAATGAGCAGTTCTTC. Translating gives CASSFEPGNSYNEQFF.

V and J are TRBV20-1 and TRBJ2-1; D remains ambiguous. CDR3 length equals 11 residues. CDR1 is DFQATT and CDR2 is SNEGSKA in the germline V gene (reference sequence). Trimming removed 7 bases from V and 0 bases from J, with 4 bases in between. The CDR3 is CSGDSYNEQFF. The DNA of the CDR3 is TGCAGTGGCGACTCCTACAATGAGCAGTTCTTC.

The gene calls are TRBV2 and TRBJ1-1; D is perhaps TRBD1 (6 bases). Per germline, CDR1 SNHLY and CDR2 FYNNEI. With 5 bases removed from V and 3 bases from J, the gap between germline ends came to 13 bases. This CDR3 has 14 residues. The CDR3 bases are TGTGCCAGCAGTCTTACAGGGTGGGACACTGAAGCTTTCTTT. Translating it yields CASSLTGWDTEAFF.

This sequence joins TRBV19 and TRBJ2-7; D may be TRBD1 (6 bases). Germline assignment: CDR1 LNHDA and CDR2 SQIVND (reference sequence). CDR3 length: 17 amino acids. Trimming left V 1 base short and J 2 bases short, with 18 bases between. CDR3 amino acids: CASSIVPSGTRPYEQYF. Written as DNA, the CDR3 is TGTGCCAGTAGTATAGTCCCTTCGGGGACAAGACCCTACGAGCAGTACTTC. The full variable domain, in which reference TRBV19 and TRBJ2-7 provide the parts outside the CDR3, is DGGITQSPKYLFRKEGQNVTLSCEQNLNHDAMYWYRQDPGQGLRLIYYSQIVNDFQKGDIAEGYSVSREKKESFPLTVTSAQKNPTAFYLCASSIVPSGTRPYEQYFGPGTRLTVT.

The chain has TRBV6-6 and TRBJ2-2; a possible D gene is TRBD1 (6 bases). The CDR3 has 13 amino acids. The V gene's germline CDR1 is MNHNY and CDR2 SVGAGI (reference sequence). V dropped 6 bases and J dropped 4 bases, with 9 bases sitting between them. Here the CDR3 DNA reads TGTGCCAGCAGACAGGGAGTCACCGGGGAGCTGTTTTTT. Encoded protein: CASRQGVTGELFF.

The chain joins TRBV9 to TRBJ2-2, with 8 positions matching TRBD1. The CDR3 is 15 amino acids. Germline trimming cut 5 bases from V and 1 base from J; bases unmatched to any gene: 4. Germline CDR1 SGDLS, CDR2 YYNGEE. CDR3 protein: CASRQDRENTGELFF. CDR3 bases: TGTGCCAGCAGACAGGACAGGGAGAACACCGGGGAGCTGTTTTTT. Complete variable domain (other parts from reference TRBV9 and TRBJ2-2): DSGVTQTPKHLITATGQRVTLRCSPRSGDLSVYWYQQSLDQGLQFLIQYYNGEERAKGNILERFSAQQFPDLHSELNLSSLELGDSALYFCASRQDRENTGELFFGEGSRLTVL.

This rearrangement joins TRBV7-9 to TRBJ2-3, with D tentatively TRBD1 (6 bases). V was pared by 1 base and J by 3 bases, with 11 bases between. CDR1 and CDR2 from the germline V gene are SEHNR and FQNEAQ (reference sequence). CDR3 length: 15 residues. For the CDR3, the DNA is TGTGCCAGCAGCTTAGGGTGGCAGGGGACAGATACGCAGTATTTT. This sequence encodes CASSLGWQGTDTQYF.

The rearrangement uses TRBV7-2 and TRBJ1-1; maybe TRBD1 (5 bases). The V gene's germline CDR1 is SGHTA and CDR2 FQGNSA. This CDR3 is 13 amino acids long. V dropped 3 bases and J dropped 5 bases, with 10 bases sitting between them. The CDR3 reads CASSFGGTTEAFF. The DNA of the CDR3 is TGTGCCAGCAGCTTCGGGGGGACGACTGAAGCTTTCTTT. The full variable domain, in which reference TRBV7-2 and TRBJ1-1 provide the parts outside the CDR3, is GAGVSQSPSNKVTEKGKDVELRCDPISGHTALYWYRQSLGQGLEFLIYFQGNSAPDKSGLPSDRFSAERTGGSVSTLTIQRTQQEDSAVYLCASSFGGTTEAFFGQGTRLTVV.

This rearrangement joins TRBV5-1 to TRBJ2-5; TRBD2 agrees at 10 bases. Germline-derived CDR1 and CDR2 are SGHRS and YFSETQ. The V and J ends lost 7 bases and 5 bases, in that order; junction bases with no gene match: 5. This CDR3 region has 13 residues. Here the CDR3 DNA reads TGCGCCAGCGGAGCGGGGGGGGATGAGACCCAGTACTTC. It encodes CASGAGGDETQYF.

This chain connects TRBV5-1 to TRBJ2-5, with D tentatively TRBD2 (5 bases). CDR3 length: 14 amino acids. Per germline, CDR1 SGHRS and CDR2 YFSETQ. Trimming pared 0 bases from V and 5 bases from J, leaving 11 bases between. CDR3 residues: CASSLAEEEETQYF. The CDR3 nucleotides read TGCGCCAGCAGCTTGGCCGAGGAGGAGGAGACCCAGTACTTC.

The V call is TRBV7-2, the J call TRBJ2-1; D uncertain. The V and J ends lost 1 base and 0 bases respectively, with 7 bases between them. The CDR3 sequence is 15 residues long. CDR1 is SGHTA and CDR2 is FQGNSA in the germline V gene. CDR3 sequence (DNA): TGTGCCAGCAGCTTAGTCGGTAGCTCCTACAATGAGCAGTTCTTC. This encodes CASSLVGSSYNEQFF.

The chain recombines TRBV14 with TRBJ2-3; 7 nucleotides match TRBD2. CDR3 length: 13 amino acids. Germline CDR1 is SGHDN and CDR2 is FVKESK. V was clipped by 7 bases and J by 3 bases; unmatched bases: 4. The chain's CDR3 is CASTAGGTDTQYF. DNA for the CDR3: TGTGCCAGCACAGCCGGGGGGACAGATACGCAGTATTTT. The variable domain in full, with the rest retrieved from reference TRBV14 and TRBJ2-3, is EAGVTQFPSHSVIEKGQTVTLRCDPISGHDNLYWYRRVMGKEIKFLLHFVKESKQDESGMPNNRFLAERTGGTYSTLKVQPAELEDSGVYFCASTAGGTDTQYFGPGTRLTVL.

The chain joins TRBV2 to TRBJ2-7; TRBD2 is a possible D gene (6 bases). Trimming took 8 bases from V and 1 from J, leaving 9 bases between them. Germline CDR1 is SNHLY and CDR2 is FYNNEI. CDR3 size: 12 residues. The CDR3 nucleotides are TGTGCCAGCGCCGGGGGATCCTACGAGCAGTACTTC. Protein sequence: CASAGGSYEQYF. The variable domain in full, completed from reference TRBV2 and TRBJ2-7, reads EPEVTQTPSHQVTQMGQEVILRCVPISNHLYFYWYRQILGQKVEFLVSFYNNEISEKSEIFDDQFSVERPDGSNFTLKIRSTKLEDSAMYFCASAGGSYEQYFGPGTRLTVT.